This TCR beta chain came from a study of cytomegalovirus exposure and HLA in healthy donors (dated by TCRdb to the late 2010s). Concerning the study at large: In an earlier analysis of under 600 of the donors, 250 to 300 Gb of sequence data and approximately 120 million unique TCR beta sequences from 180 million or so T cells were reported. About 310 gigabases of sequencing data and approximately 85 million unique TCR sequences were included in an early release covering several hundred HLA-typed donors. Of the roughly 400 genotyped donors, about 80% fell in the genetic ancestry cluster associated with self-reported Caucasian donors. The aim of the study was to test whether cataloging public T cell receptors could identify signatures of past pathogen exposure. Using immunosequencing, the study profiled T cell repertoires from roughly 650 subjects and related those repertoires to cytomegalovirus serostatus. Besides the first cohort of around 700 subjects, a separate validation cohort made up of roughly 120 different subjects was used. The study combined high-throughput TCR immunosequencing, statistical association of individual TCRs with disease status, and machine learning to predict cytomegalovirus infection status. A later analysis re-examined previously published TCR beta repertoires from roughly 650 donors and added high-resolution HLA genotyping to investigate patterns of TCR occurrence. Rather than drawing on any new phenotypic data, the later analysis identified candidate immune exposures from TCR beta sequences and the way those sequences occurred across donors. To decide whether each TCR beta V gene segment behaved as functional or pseudogenic, an earlier analysis of approximately 600 of the donors relied on high-throughput TCR beta sequencing. Donor age, sex, ethnicity and CMV serostatus were compiled together with the repertoire data. A later genetic analysis used genome-wide SNP genotypes for about 60% of the roughly 670 donors, treating that subset as a discovery cohort. Every repertoire in the discovery cohort had been generated on one and the same sequencing platform. HLA typing included class I and class II loci at four-digit resolution. The number of donors typed differed by locus, with 629-630 for A, B, C, DRB1 and DQB1, 522 for DQA1, some 570 for DPA1, and 400 to 490 for DPB1. A handful of DR-DQ haplotypes were handled as single units for association and clustering because linkage in the cohort was strong. On average, around 240,000 unique TCR beta nucleotide sequences were sequenced per donor among 398 genotyped donors of the cohort, with about 17% of those sequences being non-productive.

The cohort comprised 710 or so healthy bone marrow donors. All cohort members were sampled while nominally healthy, although unrecorded immune exposures were likely present. The donor was CMV seropositive and belonged to the group of 250 to 350 seropositive cohort members. A peripheral blood sample was provided by each donor, and peripheral blood mononuclear cells were used for TCR beta sequencing. The Qiagen DNeasy Blood Extraction Kit was used to extract genomic DNA from the blood cell samples. Library construction relied on the immunoSEQ multiplex PCR assay. For the multiplex PCR, a mixture combining 60 forward primers for TCR Vbeta segments and 13 reverse primers for TCR Jbeta segments was used. The CDR3 region of rearranged TCR beta genes was amplified from genomic DNA with a multiplex PCR assay. The amplified TCR beta libraries were sequenced on the Illumina HiSeq System as 87-base-pair reads. The paper's processing steps were these. In a later analysis, tens of millions of unique TCR beta chains were counted across the 666 repertoires, and some 10 million of these chains were shared by at least two donors. Raw reads were error-corrected and collapsed into unique sequences with a nearest-neighbor algorithm that merged closely related sequences to remove PCR and sequencing errors. CDR3 sequences were aligned to IMGT reference sequences to assign V, D and J gene segments. Each retained sequence needed at least a six-nucleotide match to both a V gene segment and a J gene segment. Rearrangements were called productive when the CDR3 lacked stop codons and stayed in frame with V and J; all others were non-productive. CDR3 was defined by IMGT convention, running from the second conserved V-encoded cysteine to the conserved J-encoded phenylalanine. Sequences without an unambiguous match to a single V gene segment were excluded from the earlier analysis of 450 to 650 of the donors. An earlier analysis of some 610 of the donors called V segments functional above 56.7% productive rearrangements and segregating when the between-donor standard deviation exceeded 5%. A statistical classification framework was built for diagnosing cytomegalovirus status from the catalog of TCR beta chain sequences. In a later analysis, V and J genes were assigned by comparing TCR nucleotide sequences against IMGT/GENE-DB human TR gene sequences. In a later analysis, CDR3 sequences and most-parsimonious VDJ recombination scenarios were assigned using the TCRdist pipeline. In a later analysis, every TCR beta chain was defined by the combination of its CDR3 amino acid sequence and its V-gene family, and reads without a unique V-gene family were dropped. To address suspected cross-contamination and a sequencing artifact, a later analysis removed 592 highly shared, low-generation-probability nucleotide sequences. In a later analysis, a clonal expansion index for each public chain was calculated from normalized within-repertoire ranks of inferred template counts. In a later analysis, generation probabilities were computed with a VDJ recombination model fitted to out-of-frame rearrangements, and the resulting probabilities were checked against IGoR. A later analysis scored TCR-TCR, TCR-HLA and TCR-CMV co-occurrence with hypergeometric tests, applying a repertoire-size bias correction to TCR pairs. In a later analysis, false discovery rates were estimated by permuting HLA or CMV assignments 20 times. In a later analysis, co-occurring TCRs were grouped using DBSCAN, and TCRdist sequence similarity was added for clustering within HLA-allele-positive subsets. Co-occurrence clustering excluded repertoires with fewer than 30,000 or more than 120,000 public chains, plus five with anomalous nucleotide sharing. TCRdb took over this immuneACCESS table, retaining in-frame rearrangements with V and J assigned. Such tables are incomplete; in checked studies, under half of the missing clones stem from an unresolved V gene, and the remainder is unexplained. Clone size and V and J calls were adopted from that table, with D and trimming inferred from the DNA. Recorded for this sample are some 48,000 clones; around three quarters of them occurred a single time. The top ten constitute about 7.8% of the sample.

This clone showed up just a few times. Its antigen is unknown. Base quality data are lacking; no much larger clone is found one base away. Study-wide conclusions, independent of this receptor: Most TCR sequences were seen in very few donors, while some public TCRs were found in many individuals. A cluster of highly shared sequence variants was judged likely to be a technical artifact of the sequencing pipeline. Only TCR beta chains were sequenced in this cohort, and the absence of alpha or paired-chain data limited detectable features. The study listed approximately 150 TCR beta chains as associated with cytomegalovirus. A few of the identified cytomegalovirus-associated TCR beta chains were confirmed in vitro to be specific for cytomegalovirus antigens. Strong co-occurrence of HLA alleles, especially DR and DQ, made assigning TCR associations to individual alleles difficult. In an earlier analysis of around 500 of the donors, most TCR beta V segments appeared in productive rearrangements about 87% or about 30% of the time, broadly matching IMGT annotations. In a later analysis, TCR association rates were found to vary across HLA loci, with the most associated TCRs seen for DRB1 alleles and the fewest for HLA-C alleles. Presence/absence analyses assumed roughly uniform sequencing depth across donors, an assumption that may not hold. A later analysis found that most CMV-associated TCR beta chains appeared HLA-restricted, with HLA associations seemingly driven largely by CMV exposure. The authors suggested that the approach could potentially be generalized to other disease states and immunological phenotypes. In both the original and validation cohorts, the classifier was reported to diagnose cytomegalovirus status with high specificity and sensitivity. According to a later genetic analysis, donors in an Asian-associated ancestry cluster had fewer N-insertions in productive TCRs than the approximately 700-donor mean. Compared with equally common non-associated chains, HLA-associated TCR beta chains in a later analysis were more clonally expanded and had lower generation probabilities. Roughly 15 rarely observed V segments, including chromosome 9 orphons, were excluded from the earlier analysis of about 500 of the donors because counts were too low. A later analysis associated about 17,000 TCR beta sequences with specific HLA alleles at a false discovery rate of 0.05. For the cohort, immune exposure information was limited to CMV serostatus. Because some donors lacked HLA typing at each locus, the association tests relied only on the typed subset. A further reported finding was that TCR beta sequences accurately predicted the HLA-A and HLA-B alleles for most subjects in the first cohort. In a later genetic analysis, a missense DCLRE1C variant was associated with V-gene and J-gene trimming of TCR beta chains, and the association was replicated in an independent cohort. Correlated functional status among segregating V segments might reflect linkage disequilibrium, but an unknown experimental factor could not be ruled out. Several of the top co-occurrence clusters appeared to be linked to parvovirus B19, influenza, CMV and Epstein-Barr virus, according to a later analysis.

The sample taken for sequencing was PBMCs. This receptor was identified in a man under 40 in good health and CMV-seropositive.

The CDR3 reads as follows: CASSSRDRVNTEAFF. Read as DNA, the sequence is TGTGCCAGCAGCTCCCGGGACAGGGTGAACACTGAAGCTTTCTTT. The sequence links TRBV5-6 to TRBJ1-1, with 9 middle bases fitting TRBD1. Unmatched junction bases come to 3, with V trimmed by 3 bases and J by 0 bases. CDR1 and CDR2, per the germline V gene, are SGHDT and YYEEEE. Reading from cysteine to phenylalanine, the CDR3 counts 15 amino acids. Only the CDR3 DNA is retained, 45 bases long and in frame from the first base.